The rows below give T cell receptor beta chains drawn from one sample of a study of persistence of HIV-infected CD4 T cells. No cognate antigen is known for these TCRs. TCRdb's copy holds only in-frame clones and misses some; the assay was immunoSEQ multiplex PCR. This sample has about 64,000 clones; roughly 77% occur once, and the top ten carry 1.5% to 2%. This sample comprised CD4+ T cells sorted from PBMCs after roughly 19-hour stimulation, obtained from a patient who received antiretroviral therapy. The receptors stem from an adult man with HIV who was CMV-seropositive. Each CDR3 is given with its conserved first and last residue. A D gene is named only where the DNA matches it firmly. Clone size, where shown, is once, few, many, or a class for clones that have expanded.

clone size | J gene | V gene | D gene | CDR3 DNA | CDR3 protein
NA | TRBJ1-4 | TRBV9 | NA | TGTGCCAGCAGCCTGAGGGACGGCACAACTAATGAAAAACTGTTTTTT | CASSLRDGTTNEKLFF
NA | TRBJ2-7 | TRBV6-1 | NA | TGTGCCAGCAGTGAGATGGGAAGGGGGGAGCAGTACTTC | CASSEMGRGEQYF
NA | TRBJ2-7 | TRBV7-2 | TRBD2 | TGTGCCAGCAGCTTAGCGATGGCTAGCGGAGAGCAGTACTTC | CASSLAMASGEQYF
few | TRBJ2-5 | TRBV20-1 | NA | TGCAGTGCTAGGACAGAGACCCAGTACTTC | CSARTETQYF
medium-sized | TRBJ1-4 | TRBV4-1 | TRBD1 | TGCGCCAGCAGCCAAGCTGGGACAGGGAATGAAAAACTGTTTTTT | CASSQAGTGNEKLFF
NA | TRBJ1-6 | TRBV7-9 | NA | TGTGCCAGCAGTTACCAGCCGGGACCCTCGGGGAAGTCACCCCTCCACTTT | CASSYQPGPSGKSPLHF
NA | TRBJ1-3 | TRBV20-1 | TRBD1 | TGCAGTGCTAGTGAGGGACAGGGAAACACCATATATTTT | CSASEGQGNTIYF
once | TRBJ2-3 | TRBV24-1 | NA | TGTGCCACCAGGGCTGGGGATACGCAGTATTTT | CATRAGDTQYF
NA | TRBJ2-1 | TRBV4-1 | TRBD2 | TGCGCCAGCAGCCAACGACTAGCCCTCGGGGGGGAGCAGTTCTTC | CASSQRLALGGEQFF
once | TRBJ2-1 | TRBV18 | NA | TGTGCCAGCTCACCGGCACAACTATCATACAATGAGCAGTTCTTC | CASSPAQLSYNEQFF
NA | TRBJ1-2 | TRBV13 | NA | TGTGCCAGCAGCTTATGGGGGCGTACAGGGTCGGGTGGCTACACCTTC | CASSLWGRTGSGGYTF
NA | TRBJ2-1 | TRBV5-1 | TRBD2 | TGCGCCAGCAGCGTAGGGACTAGCGGGGGCCTAGGTGAGCAGTTCTTC | CASSVGTSGGLGEQFF
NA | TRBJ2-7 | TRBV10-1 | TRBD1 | TGCGCCAGCAGTCCCGGGGACAGTTCAACCTACGAGCAGTACTTC | CASSPGDSSTYEQYF
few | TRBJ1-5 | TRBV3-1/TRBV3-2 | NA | TGTGCCAGCAGCCCCAGGCAGGGGCCAACCCAGCCCCAGCATTTT | CASSPRQGPTQPQHF
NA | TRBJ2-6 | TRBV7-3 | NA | TGTGCCAGCAGCTTAACCAGATCTGGGGCCAACGTCCTGACTTTC | CASSLTRSGANVLTF
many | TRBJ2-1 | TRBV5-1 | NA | TGCGCCAGCAGCGCCCTGGGGGATTACAATGAGCAGTTCTTC | CASSALGDYNEQFF
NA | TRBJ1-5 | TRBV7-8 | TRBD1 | TGTGCCAGCAGCCAGGGGGGAACTCAGCCCCAGCATTTT | CASSQGGTQPQHF
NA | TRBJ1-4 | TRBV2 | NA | TGTGCCAGCAAGGTTTGGACGGTCGATGAAAAACTGTTTTTT | CASKVWTVDEKLFF
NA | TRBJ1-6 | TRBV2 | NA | TGTGCCAGCAAGAGAACGAATTCACCCCTCCACTTT | CASKRTNSPLHF
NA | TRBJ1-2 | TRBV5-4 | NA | TGTGCCAGCAGCCGAGCGGGTAGTTATGGCTACACCTTC | CASSRAGSYGYTF
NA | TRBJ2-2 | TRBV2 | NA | TGTGCCAGCAGTGAACTACGGACGAACACCGGGGAGCTGTTTTTT | CASSELRTNTGELFF
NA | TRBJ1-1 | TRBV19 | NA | TGTGCCAGTAGCAAAGACGATCCGATAAACACTGAAGCTTTCTTT | CASSKDDPINTEAFF
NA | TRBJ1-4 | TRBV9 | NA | TGTGCCAGCAGCGTAGGGGCGAGTCTTAATGAAAAACTGTTTTTT | CASSVGASLNEKLFF
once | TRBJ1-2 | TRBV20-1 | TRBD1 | TGCAGTGCTAGTCTTCAGGGGGTGGGGTATGGCTACACCTTC | CSASLQGVGYGYTF
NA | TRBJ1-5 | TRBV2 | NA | TGTGCCAGCGGCGCTGCAGGGAATCAGCCCCAGCATTTT | CASGAAGNQPQHF
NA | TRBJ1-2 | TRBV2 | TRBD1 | TGTGCCAGCAGTGAGGGACAGGCTAACTATGGCTACACCTTC | CASSEGQANYGYTF
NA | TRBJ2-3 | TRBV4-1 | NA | TGCGCCAGCAGCCAAGTGAGGGGAGATACGCAGTATTTT | CASSQVRGDTQYF
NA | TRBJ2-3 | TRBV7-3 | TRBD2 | TGTGCCAGCAGCTTAAATAGCGCGGGGGGGACAGATACGCAGTATTTT | CASSLNSAGGTDTQYF
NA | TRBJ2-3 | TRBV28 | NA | TGTGCCAGCAGTCCTCCGGACCTGACAGATACGCAGTATTTT | CASSPPDLTDTQYF
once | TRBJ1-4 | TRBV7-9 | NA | TGTGCCAGCAGCTTAGCCGGGGGGAATGAAAAACTGTTTTTT | CASSLAGGNEKLFF
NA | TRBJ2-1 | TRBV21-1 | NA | TGTGCCAGCAGCTGGGAGAAATTTTCCAATGAGCAGTTCTTC | CASSWEKFSNEQFF
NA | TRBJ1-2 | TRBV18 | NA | TGTGCCAGCTCACAGAAGGGACATAACTATGGCTACACCTTC | CASSQKGHNYGYTF
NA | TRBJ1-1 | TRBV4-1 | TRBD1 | TGCGCCAGCAGCCAAGATGCCCGACAGGGGGTGGGGGGCACTGAAGCTTTCTTT | CASSQDARQGVGGTEAFF
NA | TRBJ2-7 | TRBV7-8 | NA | TGTGCCAGCAGCTTAGGCGAGGTTAGGAGTGCGAACTCCTACGAGCAGTACTTC | CASSLGEVRSANSYEQYF
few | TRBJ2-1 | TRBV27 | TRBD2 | TGTGCCAGCAGTTCAAAGACTAGCGGGGGGCTTCCTACTTTTACCCATGAGCAGTTCTTC | CASSSKTSGGLPTFTHEQFF
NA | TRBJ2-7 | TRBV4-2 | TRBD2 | TGTGCCAGCAGCCAAACAACCGGGAGGGGATACGAGCAGTACTTC | CASSQTTGRGYEQYF
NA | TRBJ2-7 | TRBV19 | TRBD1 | TGTGCCAGTAGTGGGACAGGGGACGGCGAGCAGTACTTC | CASSGTGDGEQYF
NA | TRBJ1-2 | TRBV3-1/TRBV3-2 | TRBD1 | TGTGCCAGCAGCCAAGAAGGGACAGGGAGGTGGAAGGGCTACACCTTC | CASSQEGTGRWKGYTF